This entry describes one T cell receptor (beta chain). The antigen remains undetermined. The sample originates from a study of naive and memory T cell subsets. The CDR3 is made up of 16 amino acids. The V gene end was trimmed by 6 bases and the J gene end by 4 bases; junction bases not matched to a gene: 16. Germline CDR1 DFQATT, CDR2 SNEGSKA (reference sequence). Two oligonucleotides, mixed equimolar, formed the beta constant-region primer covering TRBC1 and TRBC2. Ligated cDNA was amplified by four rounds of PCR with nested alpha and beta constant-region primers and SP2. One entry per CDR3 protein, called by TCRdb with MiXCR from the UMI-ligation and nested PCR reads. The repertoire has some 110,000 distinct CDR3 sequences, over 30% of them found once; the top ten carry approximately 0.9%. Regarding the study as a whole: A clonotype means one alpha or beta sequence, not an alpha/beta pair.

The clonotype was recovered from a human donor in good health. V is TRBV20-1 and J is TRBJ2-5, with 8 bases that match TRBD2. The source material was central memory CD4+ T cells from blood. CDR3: CSASTRDKRGRETQYF. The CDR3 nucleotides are TGCAGTGCGAGTACCCGGGACAAGCGGGGGCGAGAGACCCAGTACTTC.